This T cell receptor (beta chain) is drawn from a study of blood T cell repertoires in COVID-19. Across the study: Italy, Spain and the United States were the sources of the convalescent and acute COVID-19 samples. PBMCs, B-cell-depleted T cells, or T cells provided the cDNA or gDNA that made up the material.

The length of the CDR3 is 17 residues. The germline V gene encodes CDR1 MDHEN and CDR2 SYDVKM. J gave up 0 bases and V 6 bases, and 14 bases lay outside the gene matches. The method was immunoSEQ multiplex PCR; TCRdb's version includes in-frame clones alone and lacks a portion of them. This sample has about 120,000 clones, with approximately 80% found just once. The chain uses TRBV28 and TRBJ2-7; TRBD1 agrees at 7 bases. The TCR sequence derives from a human donor in a cohort sampled during active COVID-19. The sample taken for sequencing was peripheral blood. The CDR3 DNA is TGTGCCAGCAGCCCATCCCCACAGGGGCCTATCTCCTACGAGCAGTACTTC. This gives the protein CASSPSPQGPISYEQYF. Full variable domain (missing parts from reference TRBV28 and TRBJ2-7): DVKVTQSSRYLVKRTGEKVFLECVQDMDHENMFWYRQDPGLGLRLIYFSYDVKMKEKGDIPEGYSVSREKKERFSLILESASTNQTSMYLCASSPSPQGPISYEQYFGPGTRLTVT.